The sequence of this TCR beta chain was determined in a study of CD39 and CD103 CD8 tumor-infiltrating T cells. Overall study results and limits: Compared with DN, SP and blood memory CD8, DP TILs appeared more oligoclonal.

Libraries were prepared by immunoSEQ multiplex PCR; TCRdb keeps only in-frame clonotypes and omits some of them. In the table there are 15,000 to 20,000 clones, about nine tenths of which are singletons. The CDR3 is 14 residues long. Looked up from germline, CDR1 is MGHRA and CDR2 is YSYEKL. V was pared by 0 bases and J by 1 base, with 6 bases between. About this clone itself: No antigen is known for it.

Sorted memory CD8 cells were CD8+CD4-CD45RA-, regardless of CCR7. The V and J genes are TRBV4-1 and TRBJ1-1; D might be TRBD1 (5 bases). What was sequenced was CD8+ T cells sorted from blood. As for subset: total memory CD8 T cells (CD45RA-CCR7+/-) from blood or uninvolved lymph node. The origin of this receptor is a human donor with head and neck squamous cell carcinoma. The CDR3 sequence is CASSQDQGNTEAFF. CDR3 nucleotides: TGCGCCAGCAGCCAAGATCAGGGGAACACTGAAGCTTTCTTT.